The 5 T cell receptor beta chains in this list originate from one sample, sequenced in a study of blood T cells in healthy people across ages. The second PCR ran about 6 to 12 cycles with a sample-barcoded 5' primer and J-beta primers. Via MiXCR, TCRdb re-called the 5' RACE reads, giving one row per CDR3 protein. This sample has 600,000 to 1,000,000 distinct CDR3 sequences; 25% occur once, and the top ten carry under 4%. These data also featured in a second study, about T cells of mothers and their children.

Input material: blood. These receptors all come from a boy between 10 and 17 years old in good health.

This clonotype was seen more than once but under ten times. V usage is TRBV20-1 and J usage is TRBJ2-4, with no clear D. The V end lost 1 base, the J end lost 0 bases, and 4 bases lay between the germline ends. The length of the CDR3 is 13 residues. Germline CDR1 is DFQATT and CDR2 is SNEGSKA (reference sequence). CDR3 DNA sequence: TGCAGTGCTAGAGCAAGAGCCAAAAACATTCAGTACTTC. It yields the protein CSARARAKNIQYF.

The gene calls are TRBV7-3 and TRBJ2-1; possible D gene TRBD2, 6 bases. Per the germline V gene, CDR1 is SGHTA and CDR2 is FQGTGA. The V gene lost 1 base and the J gene lost 1 base, with 8 bases spanning the gap. The CDR3 runs to 15 residues. The CDR3 here is CASSLIGGSYNEQFF. CDR3 bases: TGTGCCAGCAGCTTAATCGGGGGATCCTACAATGAGCAGTTCTTC. Together with reference TRBV7-3 and TRBJ2-1, the CDR3 gives the full variable domain: GAGVSQTPSNKVTEKGKYVELRCDPISGHTALYWYRQSLGQGPEFLIYFQGTGAADDSGLPNDRFFAVRPEGSVSTLKIQRTERGDSAVYLCASSLIGGSYNEQFFGPGTRLTVL.

About this clonotype itself: A read error may produce the germline difference seen at one junction end. V is TRBV27 and J is TRBJ2-1, with TRBD2 matching over 7 bases. The CDR3 extends over 15 amino acids. Germline assignment: CDR1 MNHEY and CDR2 SMNVEV (reference sequence). The CDR3 nucleotides are TGTGCCAGCAGTTTGGGAGGGACTACATACAATAAGCAGTTCTTC. This sequence encodes CASSLGGTTYNKQFF.

This clonotype was detected only a few times. This chain links TRBV7-9 with TRBJ1-2; D gene ambiguous. Trimming shortened V by 2 bases and J by 8 bases, and 9 bases separated the two germline ends. This CDR3 spans 12 amino acids. The V gene's germline CDR1 is SEHNR and CDR2 FQNEAQ (reference sequence). The CDR3 loop is CASSLQTQGYTF. The CDR3 DNA is TGTGCCAGCAGCTTACAGACTCAAGGCTACACCTTC.

The chain recombines TRBV9 with TRBJ2-5; 8 positions match TRBD2. Per germline, CDR1 SGDLS and CDR2 YYNGEE. The CDR3 sequence is 15 residues long. After removal of 0 bases from V and 2 bases from J, the junction contained 3 bases not matched to a gene. CDR3 in amino acids: CASSVVAGYQETQYF. The CDR3 DNA sequence: TGTGCCAGCAGCGTAGTAGCGGGGTATCAAGAGACCCAGTACTTC.